These T cell receptor beta chains were read from a single sample in a study of beta chain features in type 1 diabetes. Data came from immunoSEQ multiplex PCR; TCRdb stores just in-frame clones and leaves some out. The sample lists 250,000 to 350,000 clones; approximately 9.9% were seen once. Sequencing was performed on naive CD4+ T cells from blood. Receptors originate from a woman aged 25 to 39 in good health. Both conserved end residues are part of each CDR3. A D gene is named only where the DNA matches it firmly. The size of a clone is reported for some rows only, either as once, few or many, or as a class for expanded clones.

V: TRBV7-2
D: TRBD2
J: TRBJ2-1
size: NA
CDR3: CASSHLAGGNNEQFF
DNA: TGTGCCAGCAGCCATCTAGCGGGAGGGAACAATGAGCAGTTCTTC

V: TRBV27
D: TRBD1
J: TRBJ2-7
size: few
CDR3: CASSLSTGGPYEQYF
DNA: TGTGCCAGCAGTTTATCGACAGGGGGTCCCTACGAGCAGTACTTC

V: TRBV28
D: TRBD1
J: TRBJ2-7
size: NA
CDR3: CASSRQGASYEQYF
DNA: TGTGCCAGCAGTAGACAGGGAGCCTCCTACGAGCAGTACTTC

V: TRBV5-1
D: TRBD1
J: TRBJ2-7
size: NA
CDR3: CASSGGQAYEQYF
DNA: TGCGCCAGCAGTGGGGGACAGGCCTACGAGCAGTACTTC

V: TRBV5-4
D: TRBD2
J: TRBJ2-5
size: NA
CDR3: CASSEQLAGVGVETQYF
DNA: TGTGCCAGCAGCGAACAACTAGCGGGAGTGGGTGTAGAGACCCAGTACTTC

V: TRBV7-9
D: TRBD2
J: TRBJ2-7
size: NA
CDR3: CASSLPGLAGAHEQYF
DNA: TGTGCCAGCAGCTTACCAGGACTAGCGGGAGCTCACGAGCAGTACTTC

V: TRBV6-5
D: NA
J: TRBJ2-7
size: NA
CDR3: CASKRRDGTSYEQYF
DNA: TGTGCCAGCAAAAGGAGGGACGGAACCTCCTACGAGCAGTACTTC

V: TRBV4-3
D: TRBD2
J: TRBJ2-2
size: NA
CDR3: CASSPRLAGVKTGELFF
DNA: TGCGCCAGCAGCCCTCGACTAGCGGGAGTCAAAACCGGGGAGCTGTTTTTT

V: TRBV5-5
D: TRBD1
J: TRBJ2-7
size: NA
CDR3: CASSWGTAGVWYF
DNA: TGTGCCAGCAGCTGGGGGACAGCCGGTGTTTGGTACTTC

V: TRBV30
D: TRBD2
J: TRBJ2-1
size: NA
CDR3: CAWSVLGAGPLAGGPYNEQFF
DNA: TGTGCCTGGAGTGTACTTGGGGCAGGACCGTTAGCGGGAGGGCCCTACAATGAGCAGTTCTTC

V: TRBV6-6
D: NA
J: TRBJ2-1
size: NA
CDR3: CASSPRGLAARDEQFF
DNA: TGTGCCAGCAGTCCACGTGGTTTAGCGGCCAGGGATGAGCAGTTCTTC

V: TRBV6-6
D: NA
J: TRBJ2-7
size: few
CDR3: CASTPPGAPLWQYF
DNA: TGTGCCAGCACCCCCCCTGGGGCGCCCCTGTGGCAGTACTTC

V: TRBV11-1
D: TRBD2
J: TRBJ2-1
size: few
CDR3: CASSLDFIAGVYYNEQFF
DNA: TGTGCCAGCAGCTTAGATTTTATAGCGGGAGTGTACTACAATGAGCAGTTCTTC

V: TRBV6-5
D: TRBD2
J: TRBJ2-7
size: once
CDR3: CASATAGGPSYEQYF
DNA: TGTGCCAGCGCGACAGCGGGAGGGCCCTCTTACGAGCAGTACTTC

V: TRBV7-3
D: NA
J: TRBJ2-1
size: few
CDR3: CASSPGTLYNEQFF
DNA: TGTGCCAGCAGCCCGGGGACTCTTTACAATGAGCAGTTCTTC

V: TRBV12-2
D: NA
J: TRBJ2-7
size: few
CDR3: CASREGSSGGSYEQYF
DNA: TGTGCAAGTCGGGAGGGAAGCAGCGGGGGCTCCTACGAGCAGTACTTC

V: TRBV29-1
D: TRBD2
J: TRBJ2-3
size: few
CDR3: CSVRKGTSGLTDTQYF
DNA: TGCAGCGTTCGAAAGGGGACTAGCGGGCTGACAGATACGCAGTATTTT

V: TRBV18
D: TRBD2
J: TRBJ2-5
size: NA
CDR3: CASSPRLAGVETQYF
DNA: TGTGCCAGCTCACCTAGACTAGCGGGAGTTGAGACCCAGTACTTC

V: TRBV30
D: TRBD1
J: TRBJ1-3
size: NA
CDR3: CAWSAGTAGNTIYF
DNA: TGTGCCTGGAGTGCCGGGACAGCCGGAAACACCATATATTTT

V: TRBV4-1
D: TRBD1
J: TRBJ2-6
size: NA
CDR3: CASSQGQGDGANVLTF
DNA: TGCGCCAGCAGCCAGGGACAGGGGGACGGGGCCAACGTCCTGACTTTC

V: TRBV30
D: NA
J: TRBJ2-3
size: NA
CDR3: CAWSVRRHTDTQYF
DNA: TGTGCCTGGAGTGTGAGGAGGCACACAGATACGCAGTATTTT

V: TRBV27
D: TRBD1
J: TRBJ1-2
size: few
CDR3: CASSPGTGLNQGYTF
DNA: TGTGCCAGCAGTCCCGGGACAGGGTTGAACCAAGGCTACACCTTC

V: TRBV6-5
D: NA
J: TRBJ2-7
size: NA
CDR3: CASSYSIRYEQYF
DNA: TGTGCCAGCAGTTACTCGATTCGGTACGAGCAGTACTTC

V: TRBV6-4
D: NA
J: TRBJ2-1
size: few
CDR3: CASSDGSSYNEQFF
DNA: TGTGCCAGCAGTGACGGGAGTTCCTACAATGAGCAGTTCTTC

V: TRBV7-6
D: NA
J: TRBJ2-7
size: few
CDR3: CASSPYTTGSYEQYF
DNA: TGTGCCAGCAGCCCTTACACTACAGGCTCCTACGAGCAGTACTTC

V: TRBV7-3
D: TRBD2
J: TRBJ2-2
size: NA
CDR3: CASSPGLDGTGELFF
DNA: TGTGCCAGCAGCCCGGGACTAGATGGCACCGGGGAGCTGTTTTTT

V: TRBV25-1
D: TRBD1
J: TRBJ2-4
size: NA
CDR3: CASSAPGTGKNIQYF
DNA: TGTGCCAGCAGTGCCCCCGGGACAGGGAAAAACATTCAGTACTTC

V: TRBV30
D: NA
J: TRBJ1-3
size: NA
CDR3: CAWGTFSGNTIYF
DNA: TGTGCCTGGGGGACATTCTCTGGAAACACCATATATTTT

V: TRBV23-1
D: TRBD2
J: TRBJ2-3
size: few
CDR3: CATKAGLAGGTQYF
DNA: TGCGCCACCAAAGCGGGACTAGCGGGCGGTACGCAGTATTTT

V: TRBV7-9
D: NA
J: TRBJ1-2
size: NA
CDR3: CASSLVNVGADGYTF
DNA: TGTGCCAGCAGCTTAGTAAATGTGGGGGCAGATGGCTACACCTTC